This T cell receptor (beta chain) is from a study of tissue T cells after allogeneic stem cell transplantation. Regarding the study as a whole: In patients and mice, blood and spleen missed much of tissue repertoire. Shared clones across patients were few; motif clustering revealed tissue-specific shared signatures. Within patients, tissue anatomy strongly shaped TCR repertoire composition. Which tissue TCRs were alloreactive or antigen-specific was not determined. Some clones might be persisting host cells.

CDR3 length: 13 amino acids. V shed 5 bases and J 3 bases; nucleotides not matched to a gene: 3. CDR1 GFQATS and CDR2 STVNSAI come from the germline V gene. Worth noting for this clone: The target antigen is unknown. The gene names here belong to mouse. The read is 1 residue too short to cover the CDR3 end, so that end is filled in from the germline J gene.

Only in-frame clones appear in the TCRdb table, and some are missing; sequencing was by immunoSEQ multiplex PCR. The sample gives 20,000 to 25,000 clones, over 55% of which show up once; about 0.71% is in the top ten. The sequenced sample was spleen. The TCR originated in a female BALB/c mouse in good health. This mouse strain has H2-d as its MHC haplotype. J is TRBJ2-5 and V is TRBV20; 9 bases fit TRBD2. The CDR3 loop reads CGAFWGGQDTQYF. The covered CDR3 bases are TGTGGTGCTTTCTGGGGGGGTCAAGACACCCAGTAC.